This is a list of T cell receptor beta chains from one sample in a study of blood T cell repertoires in COVID-19. The data were produced by immunoSEQ multiplex PCR, yet TCRdb's version contains in-frame clones alone and is incomplete. The sample carries under 250,000 clones, about 88% recorded once. Sequencing was done on a sample of peripheral blood. These receptors came from a middle-aged man with COVID-19, enrolled during active disease. The conserved cysteine and the conserved F or W are not part of the CDR3 here. Only some rows state a clone size, as once, few, many or a class for expanded clones.

V: TRBV29-1
size: .
CDR3: SVEVRETYNEQF

V: TRBV11-1
size: once
CDR3: ASSYMDSLYSYEQY

V: TRBV15
size: few
CDR3: ATRGGLGQGWNTEAF

V: TRBV6-4
size: .
CDR3: ASSVEAGSADTQY

V: TRBV7-8
size: .
CDR3: ASSLGTIQETQY

V: TRBV30
size: .
CDR3: AWSVRGLAGGRPTLSTQY

V: TRBV3-1/TRBV3-2
size: .
CDR3: ASSHRQDYGYT

V: TRBV18
size: .
CDR3: ASSPPGERGRTDTQY

V: TRBV10-3
size: medium-sized
CDR3: ATSGQGWTGELF

V: TRBV6-5
size: .
CDR3: ASRPGPENTEAF

V: TRBV19
size: .
CDR3: ASSISLRGLQDTQY

V: TRBV24-1
size: .
CDR3: ATSDRPGRGKDEQF

V: TRBV19
size: once
CDR3: ASSISSGQSYEQY

V: TRBV24-1
size: once
CDR3: ATSDLVGQEAF

V: TRBV9
size: .
CDR3: ASSLGQGRNEKLF

V: TRBV30
size: few
CDR3: AWSPDTNQPQH

V: TRBV30
size: .
CDR3: AWSSTSGRSGTQY

V: TRBV7-6
size: .
CDR3: ASSSELAAVNTGELF